This TCR beta chain was captured by sequencing in a study of STAT5B mutations in CD4+ large granular lymphocyte leukemia. General study findings and limits: TRBV06-family usage was enriched in top patient clones (8/27) versus controls (2/35).

The data were produced by immunoSEQ multiplex PCR, yet TCRdb's version contains in-frame clones alone and is incomplete. This sample carries 25,000 to 35,000 clones, around four fifths of them seen once, and the ten largest clones take 0.29%. Germline assignment: CDR1 SGHVS and CDR2 FQNEAQ. The V and J ends lost 1 base and 2 bases respectively, with 12 bases between them. This CDR3 has 15 amino acids. With regard to this clone: Its antigen remains unidentified.

This receptor was taken from a human donor in good health. The gene calls are TRBV7-8 and TRBJ2-7, with D possibly TRBD2 on 6 matching bases. Sample: CD4+ T cells from blood buffy coats. The CDR3 here is CASSLGVSGTYEQYF. The CDR3 DNA is TGTGCCAGCAGCTTAGGAGTTAGCGGAACCTACGAGCAGTACTTC.